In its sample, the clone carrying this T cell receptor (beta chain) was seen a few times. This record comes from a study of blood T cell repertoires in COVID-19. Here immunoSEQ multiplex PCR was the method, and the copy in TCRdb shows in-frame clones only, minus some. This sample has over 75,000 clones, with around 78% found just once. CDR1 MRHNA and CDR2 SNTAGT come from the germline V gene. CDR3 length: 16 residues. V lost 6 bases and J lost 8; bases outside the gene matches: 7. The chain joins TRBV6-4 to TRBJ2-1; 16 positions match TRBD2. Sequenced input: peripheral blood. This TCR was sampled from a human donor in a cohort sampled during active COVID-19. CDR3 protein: CASSPGTSGGADEQFF. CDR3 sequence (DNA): TGTGCCAGCAGCCCCGGGACTAGCGGGGGGGCGGATGAGCAGTTCTTC.